This T cell receptor beta chain was sequenced during a study of OX40 agonist ivuxolimab in advanced cancers. Study-wide background: It was ivuxolimab, an agonistic anti-OX40 (CD134) antibody, that patients were treated with.

Here immunoSEQ multiplex PCR was the method, and the copy in TCRdb shows in-frame clones only, minus some. The sample has 90,000 to 100,000 clones, about 87% seen once. At cycle 4 day 1, cycle 7 day 1, and baseline, blood was sampled. Looked up from germline, CDR1 is MNHNS and CDR2 is SASEGT. There are 13 residues in the CDR3. Trimming stripped 5 bases from V and 5 bases from J, with 9 bases between. This material consisted of CD4+ or CD8+ T cells sorted from blood, taken in a trial of the OX40 agonist ivuxolimab. The J gene is TRBJ1-4, the V gene TRBV6-1; D uncertain. The clonotype was recovered from an adult with an advanced solid tumor such as melanoma, head and neck, liver or kidney cancer. CDR3 DNA: TGTGCCAGCAGTCTCGGCCGAAATGAAAAACTGTTTTTT. Protein: CASSLGRNEKLFF.